This T cell receptor (beta chain) was recovered during a study of cytomegalovirus exposure and HLA in healthy donors. The CDR3 loop spans 12 amino acids. CDR1 and CDR2 from the germline V gene are SEHNR and FQNEAQ (reference sequence). Findings of the study overall: In vitro checks showed that a few CMV-associated chains really do target CMV antigens. While the bulk of TCR sequences proved rare, some public TCRs turned up in many donors.

13 Jbeta primers and 60 Vbeta primers were used for the PCR. Authors' analysis steps: Unique TCR beta chains numbered around 80 million in a later analysis, with roughly 10 million shared. This table comes from immunoSEQ multiplex PCR, and its TCRdb copy is limited to in-frame clones, with some not included. The V and J calls and clone size were taken over from that table, and D and trimming were inferred from the DNA. The sample lists 150,000 to 200,000 clones, more than 75% occurring once. Note on this clone: The target antigen is unknown. The junction departs from germline at one end; a sequencing error may be responsible.

The sequence was collected from a man aged 25-45 years in good health and CMV-seropositive. The sample consisted of PBMCs. The rearrangement links TRBV7-9 to TRBJ1-4; tentatively, D is TRBD1 (5 bases). This CDR3 reads CSSSPWGEKLFF. CDR3 DNA sequence: TGTTCCAGCAGCCCCTGGGGCGAAAAACTGTTTTTT.